This is a list of T cell receptor beta chains from one sample in a study of human T cells and chemical hapten exposure. TCRdb ran MiXCR on the RACE reads and lists one entry per CDR3 protein. The table has around 180,000 distinct CDR3 sequences, nearly 30% seen once. The sequencing here drew on whole blood, taken in connection with sensitization to the hapten diphenylcyclopropenone (DPC). These receptor sequences come from a woman in her 30s with alopecia areata. Some clones in this sample may be carry-over from other donors' samples. The CDR3 runs from the conserved cysteine through the conserved F or W. D genes are given only for firm matches. The size field is filled for only some rows; it gives once, few, many or a size class.

cdr3_aa: CASRGSGRVEQFF
cdr3_nt: TGTGCCAGCAGAGGTAGCGGGAGAGTTGAGCAGTTCTTC
j_call: TRBJ2-1
d_call: TRBD2
v_call: TRBV28
clone_size: .

cdr3_aa: CASSLGQRRLYSNQPQHF
cdr3_nt: TGTGCCAGCAGCTTAGGACAGCGCCGGCTATATAGCAATCAGCCCCAGCATTTT
j_call: TRBJ1-5
d_call: .
v_call: TRBV13
clone_size: .

cdr3_aa: CASSPGTARGGYTF
cdr3_nt: TGCGCCAGCAGCCCCGGGACAGCTCGGGGCGGCTACACCTTC
j_call: TRBJ1-2
d_call: TRBD1
v_call: TRBV5-1
clone_size: few

cdr3_aa: CASSRTLGQGSEKLFF
cdr3_nt: TGCGCCAGCAGCCGCACCTTGGGACAGGGAAGTGAAAAACTGTTTTTT
j_call: TRBJ1-4
d_call: TRBD1
v_call: TRBV4-3
clone_size: few

cdr3_aa: CSARVLAGGEQYF
cdr3_nt: TGCAGTGCTAGAGTTCTAGCGGGAGGCGAGCAGTACTTC
j_call: TRBJ2-7
d_call: TRBD2
v_call: TRBV20-1
clone_size: .

cdr3_aa: CASNPGRRHEQYF
cdr3_nt: TGTGCCAGCAATCCGGGCCGAAGGCACGAGCAGTACTTC
j_call: TRBJ2-7
d_call: .
v_call: TRBV6-6
clone_size: few

cdr3_aa: CSLWAGGGNTIYF
cdr3_nt: TGCAGCCTATGGGCAGGGGGGGGAAACACCATATATTTT
j_call: TRBJ1-3
d_call: TRBD1
v_call: TRBV29-1
clone_size: .

cdr3_aa: CSAQLLHGYGYTF
cdr3_nt: TGCAGTGCCCAGCTCCTTCATGGCTATGGCTACACCTTC
j_call: TRBJ1-2
d_call: .
v_call: TRBV20-1
clone_size: few

cdr3_aa: CSARSGTRANTGELFF
cdr3_nt: TGCAGTGCTAGGTCCGGGACTAGGGCCAACACCGGGGAGCTGTTTTTT
j_call: TRBJ2-2
d_call: TRBD2
v_call: TRBV20-1
clone_size: .

cdr3_aa: CAVRDRPTGELFF
cdr3_nt: TGTGCCGTCCGGGACAGGCCCACCGGGGAGCTGTTTTTT
j_call: TRBJ2-2
d_call: TRBD1
v_call: TRBV10-3
clone_size: few

cdr3_aa: CAWTGTGMYEQYF
cdr3_nt: TGTGCCTGGACTGGGACAGGGATGTACGAGCAGTACTTC
j_call: TRBJ2-7
d_call: TRBD1
v_call: TRBV30
clone_size: .

cdr3_aa: CASSQVSGSTDTQYF
cdr3_nt: TGTGCCAGCAGCCAAGTAAGCGGTAGCACAGATACGCAGTATTTT
j_call: TRBJ2-3
d_call: .
v_call: TRBV3-1
clone_size: many

cdr3_aa: CASSSPGRVSYEQYF
cdr3_nt: TGTGCCAGCAGCTCCCCGGGACGGGTATCCTACGAGCAGTACTTC
j_call: TRBJ2-7
d_call: .
v_call: TRBV11-2
clone_size: few

cdr3_aa: CSVGTSGTLQYF
cdr3_nt: TGCAGCGTTGGTACTAGCGGGACCCTGCAGTATTTT
j_call: TRBJ2-3
d_call: TRBD2
v_call: TRBV29-1
clone_size: many

cdr3_aa: CASSLPGSTEAFF
cdr3_nt: TGTGCCAGCAGCTTACCTGGGTCTACTGAAGCTTTCTTT
j_call: TRBJ1-1
d_call: .
v_call: TRBV11-2
clone_size: .

cdr3_aa: CASSFGTGPYEQYF
cdr3_nt: TGTGCCAGCAGCTTCGGGACAGGACCCTACGAGCAGTACTTC
j_call: TRBJ2-7
d_call: TRBD1
v_call: TRBV7-9
clone_size: many

cdr3_aa: CASSPGSVGAETQYF
cdr3_nt: TGCGCCAGCAGCCCGGGATCGGTGGGAGCGGAGACCCAGTACTTC
j_call: TRBJ2-5
d_call: .
v_call: TRBV5-1
clone_size: .

cdr3_aa: CASSLFGGGSDTQYF
cdr3_nt: TGTGCCAGCAGTTTATTTGGCGGGGGGTCAGATACGCAGTATTTT
j_call: TRBJ2-3
d_call: TRBD2
v_call: TRBV28
clone_size: few

cdr3_aa: CASSQTGSRNQPQHF
cdr3_nt: TGTGCTAGCAGCCAGACAGGGTCGCGCAATCAGCCCCAGCATTTT
j_call: TRBJ1-5
d_call: TRBD1
v_call: TRBV7-7
clone_size: .

cdr3_aa: CASSYGTSSTDTQYF
cdr3_nt: TGTGCCAGCAGTTATGGGACTAGCTCGACAGATACGCAGTATTTT
j_call: TRBJ2-3
d_call: TRBD2
v_call: TRBV6-2/TRBV6-3
clone_size: .

cdr3_aa: CASSLGLAGTSYNEQFF
cdr3_nt: TGTGCCAGCAGCCTGGGACTAGCGGGGACCTCCTACAATGAGCAGTTCTTC
j_call: TRBJ2-1
d_call: TRBD2
v_call: TRBV3-1
clone_size: .

cdr3_aa: CASSLRYGTIYF
cdr3_nt: TGTGCCAGCAGTTTGAGATACGGCACCATATATTTT
j_call: TRBJ1-3
d_call: .
v_call: TRBV6-2/TRBV6-3
clone_size: .

cdr3_aa: CASREQQGFTDTQYF
cdr3_nt: TGTGCCAGTAGAGAACAACAGGGATTCACAGATACGCAGTATTTT
j_call: TRBJ2-3
d_call: .
v_call: TRBV19
clone_size: .

cdr3_aa: CASNQGRSYSNQPQHF
cdr3_nt: TGTGCCAGCAATCAAGGACGGAGCTATAGCAATCAGCCCCAGCATTTT
j_call: TRBJ1-5
d_call: .
v_call: TRBV2
clone_size: .

cdr3_aa: CASYRGREAFF
cdr3_nt: TGTGCCAGTTACAGGGGAAGGGAAGCTTTCTTT
j_call: TRBJ1-1
d_call: TRBD1
v_call: TRBV6-1
clone_size: .

cdr3_aa: CASSQDTNTQYF
cdr3_nt: TGCGCCAGCAGCCAAGATACAAATACGCAGTATTTT
j_call: TRBJ2-3
d_call: .
v_call: TRBV4-3
clone_size: .

cdr3_aa: CASSPGAYLDTQYF
cdr3_nt: TGTGCCAGCAGCCCAGGCGCATATTTGGATACGCAGTATTTT
j_call: TRBJ2-3
d_call: .
v_call: TRBV11-1
clone_size: .

cdr3_aa: CASSEAKMGLAKNIQYF
cdr3_nt: TGTGCCAGCAGTGAAGCTAAGATGGGTTTAGCCAAAAACATTCAGTACTTC
j_call: TRBJ2-4
d_call: .
v_call: TRBV2
clone_size: few

cdr3_aa: CASSLYGSNEKLFF
cdr3_nt: TGTGCCAGCAGTTTATATGGCTCTAATGAAAAACTGTTTTTT
j_call: TRBJ1-4
d_call: .
v_call: TRBV28
clone_size: many

cdr3_aa: CSAGNSNQPQHF
cdr3_nt: TGCAGCGCCGGGAATAGCAATCAGCCCCAGCATTTT
j_call: TRBJ1-5
d_call: .
v_call: TRBV29-1
clone_size: few

cdr3_aa: CASTQGGGSGGETQYF
cdr3_nt: TGTGCCAGCACCCAAGGAGGGGGGAGCGGGGGAGAGACCCAGTACTTC
j_call: TRBJ2-5
d_call: TRBD2
v_call: TRBV9
clone_size: .

cdr3_aa: CASSMERGARDTQYF
cdr3_nt: TGTGCCAGCAGTATGGAGCGGGGGGCGAGGGATACGCAGTATTTT
j_call: TRBJ2-3
d_call: TRBD2
v_call: TRBV28
clone_size: few

cdr3_aa: CASSPDRGHSGANVLTF
cdr3_nt: TGTGCCAGCAGCCCTGACAGGGGGCACTCTGGGGCCAACGTCCTGACTTTC
j_call: TRBJ2-6
d_call: TRBD1
v_call: TRBV9
clone_size: few

cdr3_aa: CASKRNLNTEAFF
cdr3_nt: TGTGCCAGCAAACGGAATCTAAACACTGAAGCTTTCTTT
j_call: TRBJ1-1
d_call: .
v_call: TRBV28
clone_size: few

cdr3_aa: CASSRYNSGANVLTF
cdr3_nt: TGTGCCAGCAGCCGTTACAACTCTGGGGCCAACGTCCTGACTTTC
j_call: TRBJ2-6
d_call: .
v_call: TRBV28
clone_size: few

cdr3_aa: CAIRDTNEQFF
cdr3_nt: TGTGCCATCCGGGACACCAATGAGCAGTTCTTC
j_call: TRBJ2-1
d_call: .
v_call: TRBV10-3
clone_size: .

cdr3_aa: CSVDLLADQETQYF
cdr3_nt: TGCAGCGTTGATCTCCTAGCGGACCAAGAGACCCAGTACTTC
j_call: TRBJ2-5
d_call: TRBD2
v_call: TRBV29-1
clone_size: few

cdr3_aa: CAIQAMENTEAFF
cdr3_nt: TGTGCCATCCAAGCTATGGAGAACACTGAAGCTTTCTTT
j_call: TRBJ1-1
d_call: .
v_call: TRBV10-3
clone_size: few

cdr3_aa: CASSGGFDRPYEQYF
cdr3_nt: TGTGCCAGCAGCGGTGGTTTCGACCGACCCTACGAGCAGTACTTC
j_call: TRBJ2-7
d_call: .
v_call: TRBV9
clone_size: .

cdr3_aa: CASSQGNSPLHF
cdr3_nt: TGCGCCAGCAGCCAAGGCAATTCACCCCTCCACTTT
j_call: TRBJ1-6
d_call: .
v_call: TRBV4-3
clone_size: .

cdr3_aa: CAISINSGLQNYGYTF
cdr3_nt: TGTGCCATCAGCATAAACTCAGGGTTACAGAACTATGGCTACACCTTC
j_call: TRBJ1-2
d_call: .
v_call: TRBV10-3
clone_size: many

cdr3_aa: CASSPDWNEQFF
cdr3_nt: TGTGCCAGCAGTCCGGACTGGAATGAGCAGTTCTTC
j_call: TRBJ2-1
d_call: .
v_call: TRBV6-2/TRBV6-3
clone_size: many

cdr3_aa: CASSPLQGSSYNEQFF
cdr3_nt: TGTGCCAGCTCACCATTGCAGGGAAGCTCCTACAATGAGCAGTTCTTC
j_call: TRBJ2-1
d_call: .
v_call: TRBV18
clone_size: .

cdr3_aa: CLTGDYGYTF
cdr3_nt: TGCCTGACAGGGGACTATGGCTACACCTTC
j_call: TRBJ1-2
d_call: TRBD1
v_call: TRBV28
clone_size: many

cdr3_aa: CAAEGGSYEQYF
cdr3_nt: TGTGCAGCGGAGGGAGGCTCCTACGAGCAGTACTTC
j_call: TRBJ2-7
d_call: .
v_call: TRBV28
clone_size: .

cdr3_aa: CSAGQGDRQETQYF
cdr3_nt: TGCAGTGCTGGACAGGGGGACCGCCAAGAGACCCAGTACTTC
j_call: TRBJ2-5
d_call: TRBD1
v_call: TRBV20-1
clone_size: .

cdr3_aa: CASSVSPSSYEQYF
cdr3_nt: TGTGCCAGCAGCGTGAGTCCAAGCTCCTACGAGCAGTACTTC
j_call: TRBJ2-7
d_call: .
v_call: TRBV9
clone_size: .

cdr3_aa: CSAQGGQGVGTEAFF
cdr3_nt: TGCAGTGCCCAAGGGGGACAGGGGGTTGGCACTGAAGCTTTCTTT
j_call: TRBJ1-1
d_call: TRBD1
v_call: TRBV20-1
clone_size: .

cdr3_aa: CASSPTEYGNTIYF
cdr3_nt: TGTGCCAGCAGCCCGACAGAGTACGGAAACACCATATATTTT
j_call: TRBJ1-3
d_call: .
v_call: TRBV7-9
clone_size: .

cdr3_aa: CASSRDGSREAFF
cdr3_nt: TGTGCCAGCAGCCGGGACGGCTCCCGTGAAGCTTTCTTT
j_call: TRBJ1-1
d_call: .
v_call: TRBV6-2/TRBV6-3
clone_size: few

cdr3_aa: CASRIRPNSPLHF
cdr3_nt: TGTGCCAGCAGGATAAGACCGAATTCACCCCTCCACTTT
j_call: TRBJ1-6
d_call: .
v_call: TRBV28
clone_size: .

cdr3_aa: CASSYGTGNTIYF
cdr3_nt: TGTGCCAGCAGTTACGGGACTGGAAACACCATATATTTT
j_call: TRBJ1-3
d_call: .
v_call: TRBV5-6
clone_size: .

cdr3_aa: CATMDSSSYEQYF
cdr3_nt: TGTGCCACCATGGACTCGAGCTCCTACGAGCAGTACTTC
j_call: TRBJ2-7
d_call: .
v_call: TRBV10-3
clone_size: .

cdr3_aa: CSVAWTSGREYEQYF
cdr3_nt: TGCAGCGTTGCCTGGACTAGCGGGAGAGAGTACGAGCAGTACTTC
j_call: TRBJ2-7
d_call: TRBD2
v_call: TRBV29-1
clone_size: .

cdr3_aa: CASRQALGLFF
cdr3_nt: TGTGCCAGCAGACAGGCTCTCGGACTGTTTTTT
j_call: TRBJ1-4
d_call: .
v_call: TRBV6-2/TRBV6-3
clone_size: few